The entry below gives a single T cell receptor beta chain sequence along with its context. The antigen is unknown. The data stem from a study of T cell repertoires in cytomegalovirus infection. For the study at large: Recently identified HLA-C-restricted and well-studied HLA-B-restricted CMV epitopes were used. Carrying CMV and the relevant HLA type showed in public TCR beta signatures.

Via MiXCR, TCRdb re-called the reads, giving one row per CDR3 protein. The sample records some 320,000 distinct CDR3 sequences, 25% to 30% being singletons. Whole-study findings and limits: Across the ex vivo response, the dominant clonotypes were HLA-C-restricted CMV-specific TCR beta clonotypes. Adding up the frequency of public TCR beta families identified people who carried CMV plus the relevant HLA.

This receptor was obtained from a human donor in good health (CMV status not recorded). Some clones in this sample may be carry-over from other donors' samples. This sample comprised cultured PBMCs, obtained from culture after CMV antigen stimulation.

The CDR3 reads CASSLARSSGNTIYF. CDR3 coding DNA: TGTGCCAGCAGCTTAGCGAGGAGCTCTGGAAACACCATATATTTT. The V gene is TRBV11-2, the J gene TRBJ1-3; D is ambiguous. CDR1 SGHAT and CDR2 FQNNGV come from the germline V gene. V lost 1 base and J lost 0, with 7 bases in between. This CDR3 is 15 amino acids long.